This TCR beta chain was found in a study of blood T cell repertoires in COVID-19. About the study: The United States, Italy and Spain supplied acute and convalescent COVID-19 samples.

Authors' methods: Amplification of reference gene primers provided the estimated nucleated cell counts. TCRdb's copy holds only in-frame clones and misses some; the assay was immunoSEQ multiplex PCR. V and J calls and clone size come straight from that table; D and trimming were deduced from the DNA. The sample gives around 210,000 clones, 70% to 90% of which show up once; 5.1% is in the top ten. The Seattle site enrolled patients during active infection and followed them longitudinally. This CDR3 has 13 amino acids. Trimming removed 4 bases at V and 4 bases at J, with 11 bases between. The V call is TRBV5-3, the J call TRBJ1-2; D perhaps matches TRBD1 (5 bases). TRBV5-3 qualifies as an ORF whose function is uncertain. The clonotype comes from a man aged 50 to 59 with COVID-19, enrolled during active disease. Sequenced material: peripheral blood. This CDR3 reads CARSDDSSYGYTF. For the CDR3, the DNA is TGTGCCAGAAGCGATGACAGTTCCTATGGCTACACCTTC.